The present TCR beta chain was sequenced within a study of blood T cell repertoires in COVID-19. The overall study: COVID-19 samples, acute and convalescent, were from the United States, Italy and Spain.

Clinical histories supplied by participants themselves formed the basis of cohort assignment. Each recovered donor of Cohort 3 presented with two negative PCRs, clearance, or symptom resolution. Germline loops: CDR1 LGHNA, CDR2 YNFKEQ. CDR3 length: 15 amino acids. With 0 bases removed from V and 2 bases from J, the gap between germline ends came to 11 bases. Some clones are missing from TCRdb's copy, which holds only in-frame ones; the method was immunoSEQ multiplex PCR. The table shows more than 250,000 clones, with roughly 86% occurring only once. Material: PBMCs or T cells enriched from blood (not recorded which). The chain carries TRBV4-2 and TRBJ2-7, with a weak D call TRBD1 (5 bases). The TCR sequence derives from a woman aged 30 to 39 who had recovered from COVID-19. In DNA, the CDR3 is TGTGCCAGCAGCCAAGATCTGACAGCTACCTACGAGCAGTACTTC. This codes for CASSQDLTATYEQYF.